One and the same sample provided the 9 T cell receptor beta chains below, sequenced in a study of T cell changes during pregnancy in multiple sclerosis. TCRdb's table, derived via immunoSEQ multiplex PCR, lists solely in-frame clones and lacks some. The sample records approximately 100,000 clones, approximately 92% being singletons. Sequenced here: peripheral blood, sampled in the second trimester of pregnancy. These receptors came from a female donor with multiple sclerosis, enrolled in a pregnancy study.

This chain uses TRBV6-1 with TRBJ2-3; 7 bases are a match to TRBD1. J was trimmed by 2 bases and V by 6 bases; bases with no gene match: 2. CDR1 is MNHNS and CDR2 is SASEGT in the germline V gene. This CDR3 has 13 amino acids. The CDR3 sequence is CASSDRATDTQYF. The CDR3 DNA is TGTGCCAGCAGCGACAGGGCCACAGATACGCAGTATTTT.

V usage is TRBV10-2 and J usage is TRBJ2-7; no firm D call. The CDR3 has 13 residues. From germline, CDR1 is WSHSY and CDR2 SAAADI. V lost 3 bases to trimming and J lost 0 bases, with 6 bases between them. The CDR3 coding sequence is TGCGCCAGCAGTGATCACTACTCCTACGAGCAGTACTTC. As protein: CASSDHYSYEQYF.

This chain joins TRBV9 and TRBJ2-1; tentatively, D is TRBD2 (6 bases). The CDR3 sequence is 17 residues long. The germline CDR1 and CDR2 sequences are SGDLS and YYNGEE. Deletions cut 3 bases from V and 4 bases from J, with 20 bases between. CDR3: CASSAGVREAGYNEQFF. DNA for the CDR3: TGTGCCAGCAGCGCGGGCGTAAGGGAGGCCGGGTACAATGAGCAGTTCTTC.

V and J are TRBV30 and TRBJ1-1, with unresolved D. The CDR3 spans 15 residues. V shed 0 bases and J shed 5 bases, with 16 bases lying between them. Germline lookup yields CDR1 GTSNPN and CDR2 SVGIG (reference sequence). CDR3 DNA sequence: TGTGCCTGGAGTGTAACCGCATCGGGAGTGACTGAAGCTTTCTTT. Translation: CAWSVTASGVTEAFF.

This chain connects TRBV6-5 to TRBJ2-2; D is undetermined. The CDR3 runs 14 residues. V lost 0 bases to trimming and J lost 8 bases, with 10 bases between them. Germline V gene sequence: CDR1 MNHEY, CDR2 SVGAGI. CDR3 sequence: CASSYSRSPGELFF. The CDR3 nucleotides read TGTGCCAGCAGTTACTCTAGGAGTCCAGGGGAGCTGTTTTTT.

V and J are TRBV5-1 and TRBJ2-7; 8 bases agree with TRBD1. J gave up 0 bases and V 0 bases, and 2 bases lay outside the gene matches. Germline V gene data show CDR1 as SGHRS and CDR2 as YFSETQ. The CDR3 totals 15 residues. Here the CDR3 DNA reads TGCGCCAGCAGCTTGGGACAGGGGCACTCCTACGAGCAGTACTTC. This gives the protein CASSLGQGHSYEQYF. Combining the CDR3 with reference TRBV5-1 and TRBJ2-7 gives the whole variable domain KAGVTQTPRYLIKTRGQQVTLSCSPISGHRSVSWYQQTPGQGLQFLFEYFSETQRNKGNFPGRFSGRQFSNSRSEMNVSTLELGDSALYLCASSLGQGHSYEQYFGPGTRLTVT.

The chain links TRBV7-9 to TRBJ1-2; D ambiguous. CDR1 is SEHNR and CDR2 is FQNEAQ in the germline V gene (reference sequence). This CDR3 contains 15 residues. Trimming took off 5 bases at V and 0 bases at J, with 13 bases between the two ends. Here the CDR3 reads CASSESGRANYGYTF. The CDR3 DNA is TGTGCCAGCAGCGAGAGCGGCCGAGCTAACTATGGCTACACCTTC. The full variable domain, rest sourced from reference TRBV7-9 and TRBJ1-2, is DTGVSQNPRHKITKRGQNVTFRCDPISEHNRLYWYRQTLGQGPEFLTYFQNEAQLEKSRLLSDRFSAERPKGSFSTLEIQRTEQGDSAMYLCASSESGRANYGYTFGSGTRLTVV.

V is TRBV30 and J is TRBJ1-3, with D perhaps TRBD1 (5 bases). Trimming pared 4 bases from V and 4 bases from J, leaving 8 bases between. Germline-derived CDR1 and CDR2 are GTSNPN and SVGIG (reference sequence). This CDR3 is 12 amino acids long. The CDR3 here is CAWTGYGNTIYF. In nucleotides, the CDR3 is TGTGCCTGGACAGGGTACGGAAACACCATATATTTT.

V gene TRBV6-6 combines with J gene TRBJ1-1, with D unclear. This CDR3 contains 12 residues. The germline V gene has CDR1 MNHNY and CDR2 SVGAGI (reference sequence). The V gene lost 7 bases and the J gene lost 8 bases, with 14 bases spanning the gap. CDR3 in DNA: TGTGCCAGCACCCAGGCGCGGGAGGAAGCTTTCTTT. This encodes CASTQAREEAFF.